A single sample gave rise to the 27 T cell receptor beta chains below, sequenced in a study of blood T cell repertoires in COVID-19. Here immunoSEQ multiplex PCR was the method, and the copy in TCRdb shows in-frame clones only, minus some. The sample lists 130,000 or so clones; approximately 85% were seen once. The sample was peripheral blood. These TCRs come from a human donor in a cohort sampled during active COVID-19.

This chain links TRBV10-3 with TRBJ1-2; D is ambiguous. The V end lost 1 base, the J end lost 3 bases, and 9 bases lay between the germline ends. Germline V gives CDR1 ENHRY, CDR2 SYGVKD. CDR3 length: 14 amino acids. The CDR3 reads CAISELQSDYGYTF. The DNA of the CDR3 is TGTGCCATCAGTGAGTTACAGTCCGACTATGGCTACACCTTC.

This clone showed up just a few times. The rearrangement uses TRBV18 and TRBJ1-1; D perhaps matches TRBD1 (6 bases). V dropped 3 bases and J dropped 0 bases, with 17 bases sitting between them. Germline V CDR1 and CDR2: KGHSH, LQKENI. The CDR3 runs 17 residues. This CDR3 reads CASSPSRRTDMNTEAFF. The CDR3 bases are TGTGCCAGCTCACCGTCCCGTCGGACAGACATGAACACTGAAGCTTTCTTT.

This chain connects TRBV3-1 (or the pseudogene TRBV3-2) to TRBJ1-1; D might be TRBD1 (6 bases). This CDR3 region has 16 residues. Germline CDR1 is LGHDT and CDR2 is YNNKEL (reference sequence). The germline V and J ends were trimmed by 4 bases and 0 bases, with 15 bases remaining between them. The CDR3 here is CASSPTGGALNTEAFF. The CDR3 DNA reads TGTGCCAGCAGCCCCACGGGGGGGGCCCTGAACACTGAAGCTTTCTTT.

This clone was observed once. CDR3: CASSHWKATDGQFF. The CDR3, as DNA: TGTGCCAGCAGCCACTGGAAGGCAACAGACGGGCAGTTCTTC. The J gene is TRBJ2-1, the V gene TRBV3-1 (or the pseudogene TRBV3-2); unclear D gene. The CDR3 is 14 amino acids. Germline values: CDR1 LGHDT, CDR2 YNNKEL (reference sequence). V lost 3 bases, J lost 12 bases, and 18 bases lay in between.

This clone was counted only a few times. The CDR3 DNA reads as TGTGCCAGCAGCCTGGGACTGGAAAGGGGCGAGCAGTACGTC. This codes for CASSLGLERGEQYV. The chain joins TRBV2 to TRBJ2-7; tentative D call: TRBD2 (6 bases). The length of the CDR3 is 14 residues. The V end lost 6 bases, the J end lost 6 bases, and 18 bases lay between the germline ends. Germline V lookup: CDR1 SNHLY, CDR2 FYNNEI.

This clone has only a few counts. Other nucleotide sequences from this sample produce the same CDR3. The CDR3 is CASSLDRGRTDTQYF. CDR3 in DNA: TGTGCCAGCAGCCTGGACAGGGGCCGCACAGATACGCAGTATTTT. The chain carries TRBV7-2 and TRBJ2-3; 9 positions match TRBD1. Germline V CDR1 and CDR2: SGHTA, FQGNSA. Trimming removed 5 bases from V and 1 base from J; junction bases left unmatched: 4. CDR3 size: 15 residues.

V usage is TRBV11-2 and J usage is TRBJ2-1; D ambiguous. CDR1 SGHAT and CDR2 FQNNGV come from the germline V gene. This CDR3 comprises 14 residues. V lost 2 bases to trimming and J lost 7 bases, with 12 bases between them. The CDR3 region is CASSLFGRSNEQFF. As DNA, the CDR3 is TGTGCCAGCAGCTTATTTGGCCGATCGAATGAGCAGTTCTTC.

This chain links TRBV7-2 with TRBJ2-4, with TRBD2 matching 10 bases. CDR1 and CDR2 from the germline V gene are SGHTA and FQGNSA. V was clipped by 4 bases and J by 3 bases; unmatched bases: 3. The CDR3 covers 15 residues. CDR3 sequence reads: CASSSGTSDKNIQYF. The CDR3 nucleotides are TGTGCCAGCAGCTCAGGGACTAGCGACAAAAACATTCAGTACTTC.

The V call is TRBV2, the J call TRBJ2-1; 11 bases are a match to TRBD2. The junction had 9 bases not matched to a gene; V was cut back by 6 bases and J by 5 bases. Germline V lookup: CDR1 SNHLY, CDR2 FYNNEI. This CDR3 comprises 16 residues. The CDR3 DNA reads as TGTGCCAGCAGGCCCACCGGGACTAGCGGACACAATGAGCAGTTCTTC. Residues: CASRPTGTSGHNEQFF.

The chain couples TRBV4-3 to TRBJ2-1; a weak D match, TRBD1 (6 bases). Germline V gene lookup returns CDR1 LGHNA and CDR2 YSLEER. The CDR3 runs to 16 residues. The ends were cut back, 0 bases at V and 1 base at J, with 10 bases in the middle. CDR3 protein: CASSQDPGASYNEQFF. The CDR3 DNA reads TGCGCCAGCAGCCAAGACCCAGGGGCGTCCTACAATGAGCAGTTCTTC.

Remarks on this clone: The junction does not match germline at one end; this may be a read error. CDR3 loop: CASSYSGETQYF. The CDR3 nucleotides read TGTGCTAGCAGCTACTCTGGAGAGACCCAGTACTTC. This rearrangement joins TRBV7-9 to TRBJ2-5; D gene unclear. The CDR3 is made up of 12 amino acids. Germline values: CDR1 SEHNR, CDR2 FQNEAQ (reference sequence). Full variable domain (rest looked up from reference TRBV7-9 and TRBJ2-5): DTGVSQNPRHKITKRGQNVTFRCDPISEHNRLYWYRQTLGQGPEFLTYFQNEAQLEKSRLLSDRFSAERPKGSFSTLEIQRTEQGDSAMYLCASSYSGETQYFGPGTRLLVL.

CDR3 sequence: CATSDRAIGGEQFF. CDR3 sequence (DNA): TGTGCCACCAGTGACAGAGCTATAGGAGGTGAGCAGTTCTTC. The chain uses TRBV24-1 and TRBJ2-1; a possible D gene is TRBD2 (5 bases). CDR1 and CDR2 from the germline V gene are KGHDR and SFDVKD. The CDR3 extends over 14 amino acids. V lost 4 bases, J lost 9 bases, and 15 bases lay in between.

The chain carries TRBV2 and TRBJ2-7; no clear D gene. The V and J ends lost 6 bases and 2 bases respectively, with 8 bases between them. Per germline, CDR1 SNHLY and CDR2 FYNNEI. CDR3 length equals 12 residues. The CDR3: CASRVPAYEQYV. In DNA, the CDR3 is TGTGCCAGCAGAGTGCCAGCCTACGAGCAGTACGTC.

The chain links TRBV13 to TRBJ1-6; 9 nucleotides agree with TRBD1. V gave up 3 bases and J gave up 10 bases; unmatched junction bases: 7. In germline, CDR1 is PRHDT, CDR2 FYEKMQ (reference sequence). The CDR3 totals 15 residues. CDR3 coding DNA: TGTGCCAGCAGCTTCGGGACAGGGAGAATATCACCCCTCCACTTT. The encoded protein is CASSFGTGRISPLHF.

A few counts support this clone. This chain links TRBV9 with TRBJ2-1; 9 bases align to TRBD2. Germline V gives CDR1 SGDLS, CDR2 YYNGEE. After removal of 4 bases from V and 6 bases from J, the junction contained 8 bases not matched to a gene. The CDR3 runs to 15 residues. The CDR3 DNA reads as TGTGCCAGCAGCCTCTGGGCTAGCGGGGCCAATGAGCAGTTCTTC. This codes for CASSLWASGANEQFF. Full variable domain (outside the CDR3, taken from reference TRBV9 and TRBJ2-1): DSGVTQTPKHLITATGQRVTLRCSPRSGDLSVYWYQQSLDQGLQFLIQYYNGEERAKGNILERFSAQQFPDLHSELNLSSLELGDSALYFCASSLWASGANEQFFGPGTRLTVL.

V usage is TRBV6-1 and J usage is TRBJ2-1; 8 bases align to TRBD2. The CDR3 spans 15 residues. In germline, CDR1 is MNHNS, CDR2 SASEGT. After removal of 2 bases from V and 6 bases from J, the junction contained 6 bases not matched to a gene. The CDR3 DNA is TGTGCCAGCAGTGAAAGGCGGGGGGCCGTCAATGAGCAGTTCTTC. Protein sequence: CASSERRGAVNEQFF.

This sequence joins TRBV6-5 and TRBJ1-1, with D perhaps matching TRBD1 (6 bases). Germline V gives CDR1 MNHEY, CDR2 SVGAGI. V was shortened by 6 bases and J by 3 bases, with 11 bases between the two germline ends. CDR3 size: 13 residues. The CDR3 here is CASRTGRDTEAFF. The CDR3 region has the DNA TGTGCCAGCAGAACAGGGCGAGACACTGAAGCTTTCTTT.

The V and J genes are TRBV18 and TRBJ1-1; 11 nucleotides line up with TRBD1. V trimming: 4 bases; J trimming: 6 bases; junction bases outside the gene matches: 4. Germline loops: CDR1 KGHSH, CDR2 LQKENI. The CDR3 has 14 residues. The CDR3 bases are TGTGCCAGCTCACAGGGACAGGGGGGTCCTGAAGCTTTCTTT. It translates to CASSQGQGGPEAFF.

CDR3 DNA: TGCGCCAGCAGCCCCGGACTAGATATTCGTGCCGGGGAGCTGTTTTTT. It codes for CASSPGLDIRAGELFF. The J gene is TRBJ2-2, the V gene TRBV5-1, with 7 bases fitting TRBD2. Per germline, CDR1 SGHRS and CDR2 YFSETQ. J was trimmed by 6 bases and V by 4 bases; bases with no gene match: 12. This CDR3 is built from 16 residues. The whole variable domain, remainder taken from reference TRBV5-1 and TRBJ2-2, is KAGVTQTPRYLIKTRGQQVTLSCSPISGHRSVSWYQQTPGQGLQFLFEYFSETQRNKGNFPGRFSGRQFSNSRSEMNVSTLELGDSALYLCASSPGLDIRAGELFFGEGSRLTVL.

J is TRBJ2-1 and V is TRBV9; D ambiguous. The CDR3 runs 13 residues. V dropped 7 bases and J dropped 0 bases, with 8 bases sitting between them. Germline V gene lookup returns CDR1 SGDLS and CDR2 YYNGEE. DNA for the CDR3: TGTGCCAGCGGCCGGAGCTCCTACAATGAGCAGTTCTTC. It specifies CASGRSSYNEQFF.

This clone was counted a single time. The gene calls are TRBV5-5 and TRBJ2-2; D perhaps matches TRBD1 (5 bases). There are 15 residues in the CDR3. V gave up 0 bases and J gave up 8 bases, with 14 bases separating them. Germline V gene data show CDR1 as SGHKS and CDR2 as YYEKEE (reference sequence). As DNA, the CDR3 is TGTGCCAGCAGCTTGGTGTTAGGGGTCGTGGGGGAGCTGTTTTTT. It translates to CASSLVLGVVGELFF.

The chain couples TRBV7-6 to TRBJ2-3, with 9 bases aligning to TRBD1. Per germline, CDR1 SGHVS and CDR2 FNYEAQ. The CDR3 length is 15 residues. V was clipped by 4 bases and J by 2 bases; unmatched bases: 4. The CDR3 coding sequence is TGTGCCAGCAGCTCAGGGACAGGGACCACAGATACGCAGTATTTT. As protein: CASSSGTGTTDTQYF.

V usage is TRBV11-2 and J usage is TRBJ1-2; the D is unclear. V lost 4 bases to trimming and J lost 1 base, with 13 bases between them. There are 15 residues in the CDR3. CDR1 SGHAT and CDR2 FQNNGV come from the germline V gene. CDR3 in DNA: TGTGCCAGCAGCTCGAACCCGGGTCGTAACTATGGCTACACCTTC. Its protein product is CASSSNPGRNYGYTF.

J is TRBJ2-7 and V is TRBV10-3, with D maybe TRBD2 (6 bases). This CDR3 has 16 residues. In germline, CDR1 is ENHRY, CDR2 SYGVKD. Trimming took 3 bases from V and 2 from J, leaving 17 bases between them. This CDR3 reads CAISEGGREKAYEQYV. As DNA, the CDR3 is TGTGCCATCAGTGAAGGTGGCCGGGAGAAGGCCTACGAGCAGTACGTC.

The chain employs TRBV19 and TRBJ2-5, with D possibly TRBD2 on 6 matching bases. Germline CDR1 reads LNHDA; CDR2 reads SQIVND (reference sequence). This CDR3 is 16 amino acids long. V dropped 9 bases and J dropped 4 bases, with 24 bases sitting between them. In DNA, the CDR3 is TGTGCCAGCAGGCCCGGCGGGAAGGGGCGAGGAGAGACCCAGTACTTC. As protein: CASRPGGKGRGETQYF.

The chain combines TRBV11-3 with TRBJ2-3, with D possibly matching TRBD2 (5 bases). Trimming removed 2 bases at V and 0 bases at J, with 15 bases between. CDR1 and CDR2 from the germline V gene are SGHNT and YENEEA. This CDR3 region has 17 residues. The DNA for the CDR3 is TGTGCCAGCAGCTTAAGGACGGGCCCGGGGAGCACAGATACGCAGTATTTT. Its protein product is CASSLRTGPGSTDTQYF.

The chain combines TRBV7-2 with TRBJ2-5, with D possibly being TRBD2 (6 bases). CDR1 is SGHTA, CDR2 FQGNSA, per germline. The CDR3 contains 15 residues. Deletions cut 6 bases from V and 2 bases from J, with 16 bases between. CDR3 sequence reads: CASRQAGTGQETQYF. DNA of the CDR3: TGTGCCAGCAGACAAGCCGGGACTGGGCAAGAGACCCAGTACTTC.